This TCR beta chain was recovered during a study of vaccination and CD4 T cells after COVID-19. Study as a whole: It was a median about 100 days after diagnosis, with a range of 35 to 161, that post-COVID samples were drawn.

Treatment denoted: roughly 11-day PBMC culture with coronavirus spike peptide pools or control peptides (ViraFEST assay). Scientists ran DNA taken from cultured CD4+ T cells through the Oncomine TCR Beta short-read assay for sequencing. It was from cultured CD4+ T cells that genomic DNA was extracted. Each CDR3 protein is one row after TCRdb ran MiXCR on the PCR reads. The data show about 15,000 distinct CDR3 sequences, roughly 53% seen once. This CDR3 spans 13 amino acids. The V and J ends lost 3 bases and 2 bases respectively, with 8 bases between them. The germline CDR1 and CDR2 sequences are MNHNS and SASEGT. On this clonotype: Its antigen remains unidentified.

The sample consisted of CD4+ T cells from blood, cultured in vitro. This TCR was recovered from a human donor who had recovered from COVID-19. The rearrangement uses TRBV6-1 and TRBJ2-7, with no clear D. In DNA, the CDR3 is TGTGCCAGCAGTGAGGTACAAGCCTACGAGCAGTACTTC. Translated, it gives CASSEVQAYEQYF.